Each of the 32 T cell receptor beta chains below was sequenced from the same sample in a study of T cell responses to AZD1222 COVID-19 vaccine. The method was immunoSEQ multiplex PCR; TCRdb's version includes in-frame clones alone and lacks a portion of them. The data show 120,000 to 150,000 clones, around 92% seen once. The sample was peripheral blood, taken on day 0 of AZD1222 vaccination. The receptors derive from an adult in good health.

The V gene is TRBV13, the J gene TRBJ1-4, with D possibly TRBD1 on 6 matching bases. The CDR3 spans 15 residues. CDR1 PRHDT and CDR2 FYEKMQ come from the germline V gene (reference sequence). The V gene lost 3 bases and the J gene lost 5 bases, with 13 bases spanning the gap. This CDR3 is CASSLPGQRNEKLFF. CDR3 DNA sequence: TGTGCCAGCAGCTTGCCGGGACAAAGAAATGAAAAACTGTTTTTT.

V gene TRBV2 combines with J gene TRBJ1-1; 7 nucleotides agree with TRBD1. This CDR3 spans 15 amino acids. The V gene's germline CDR1 is SNHLY and CDR2 FYNNEI. V was clipped by 7 bases and J by 5 bases; unmatched bases: 13. As DNA, the CDR3 is TGTGCCAGCACTGATTCCACGACAGGGAAGACTGAAGCTTTCTTT. Its translation is CASTDSTTGKTEAFF.

V is TRBV7-8 and J is TRBJ2-7; D ambiguous. The CDR3 covers 13 residues. V was trimmed by 2 bases and J by 2 bases, leaving 7 bases between them. CDR1 and CDR2 from the germline V gene are SGHVS and FQNEAQ. The CDR3: CASSLLNPYEQYF. DNA of the CDR3: TGTGCCAGCAGCTTATTGAACCCCTACGAGCAGTACTTC.

This clone was observed a handful of times. The chain has TRBV15 and TRBJ2-5; 11 nucleotides agree with TRBD2. Germline V gene sequence: CDR1 LNHNV, CDR2 YYDKDF (reference sequence). Trimming removed 0 bases from V and 10 bases from J; junction bases left unmatched: 7. The CDR3 sequence is 15 residues long. The CDR3 region has the DNA TGTGCCACCAGCAGAGATAGCGGGGGGGCTACGGTCCAGTACTTC. Protein: CATSRDSGGATVQYF.

The rearrangement uses TRBV19 and TRBJ2-1; D may be TRBD2 (5 bases). Germline CDR1 and CDR2: LNHDA and SQIVND (reference sequence). Trimming took 8 bases from V and 10 from J, leaving 15 bases between them. This CDR3 comprises 12 residues. CDR3 loop: CASESPGSEQFF. Written as DNA, the CDR3 is TGTGCCAGTGAGTCCCCGGGGAGCGAGCAGTTCTTC.

This rearrangement joins TRBV6-1 to TRBJ2-5; TRBD1 matches at 7 bases. The CDR3 length is 16 residues. CDR1 is MNHNS, CDR2 SASEGT, per germline. V trimming: 2 bases; J trimming: 5 bases; junction bases outside the gene matches: 11. The CDR3 coding sequence is TGTGCCAGCAGTGAACCGCCCGGAAAGGGGGCGGAGACCCAGTACTTC. It encodes CASSEPPGKGAETQYF.

The rearrangement links TRBV7-9 to TRBJ2-7; 9 bases map to TRBD2. The germline CDR1 and CDR2 sequences are SEHNR and FQNEAQ (reference sequence). J lost 4 bases, V lost 1 base, and 11 bases had no gene match. This CDR3 is built from 17 residues. The CDR3 nucleotides read TGTGCCAGCAGCTTAGATCTTATTGCGGGGGGGCGGTACGAGCAGTACTTC. Translated, it gives CASSLDLIAGGRYEQYF.

For the CDR3, the DNA is TGTGCCAGCAGTTCTTACCCCCCGGGACAGGGCACCTACGAGCAGTACTTC. This translates into CASSSYPPGQGTYEQYF. The genes are TRBV27 and TRBJ2-7, with TRBD1 matching over 9 bases. V lost 4 bases, J lost 2 bases, and 12 bases stayed unmatched. CDR1 and CDR2 from the germline V gene are MNHEY and SMNVEV (reference sequence). The CDR3 is made up of 17 amino acids.

The J gene is TRBJ1-6, the V gene TRBV28; 8 bases agree with TRBD1. The ends lost 5 bases at V and 11 bases at J; junction bases unmatched: 11. The CDR3 has 15 amino acids. The germline CDR1 and CDR2 sequences are MDHEN and SYDVKM. This CDR3 reads CASSPSTGGAPPLHF. For the CDR3, the DNA is TGTGCCAGCAGTCCCTCAACAGGGGGAGCGCCACCCCTCCACTTT.

The CDR3 here is CASSLAGLGSYNSPLHF. CDR3 bases: TGCGCCAGCAGCTTGGCGGGGTTAGGGTCCTATAATTCACCCCTCCACTTT. This chain joins TRBV5-1 and TRBJ1-6; no clear D gene. The germline gives CDR1 SGHRS, CDR2 YFSETQ. The CDR3 loop spans 17 amino acids. V was pared by 0 bases and J by 1 base, with 11 bases between.

The genes are TRBV6-5 and TRBJ1-2; D unclear. Germline V gene sequence: CDR1 MNHEY, CDR2 SVGAGI. V lost 6 bases and J lost 0, with 11 bases in between. This CDR3 is built from 14 residues. DNA for the CDR3: TGTGCCAGCAGCTTGGACGGAGCTAACTATGGCTACACCTTC. It yields the protein CASSLDGANYGYTF.

The chain recombines TRBV7-2 with TRBJ2-5, with D hard to call. The CDR3 runs 14 residues. The germline CDR1 and CDR2 sequences are SGHTA and FQGNSA. Trimming left V 3 bases short and J 2 bases short, with 10 bases between. This CDR3 is CASSLRHWQETQYF. CDR3 nucleotide sequence: TGTGCCAGCAGCTTGCGACATTGGCAAGAGACCCAGTACTTC.

In the case of this clone: The junction differs from germline at one of its ends, possibly a read error. The chain has TRBV5-6 and TRBJ1-1; 9 nucleotides align to TRBD1. Looked up from germline, CDR1 is SGHDT and CDR2 is YYEEEE. This CDR3 comprises 15 residues. In DNA, the CDR3 is TGTGCCAGCAGTTTGACCGGGACAGGGAACGCTGAAGCTTTCTTT. This gives the protein CASSLTGTGNAEAFF. The full variable domain, rest sourced from reference TRBV5-6 and TRBJ1-1, is DAGVTQSPTHLIKTRGQQVTLRCSPKSGHDTVSWYQQALGQGPQFIFQYYEEEERQRGNFPDRFSGHQFPNYSSELNVNALLLGDSALYLCASSLTGTGNAEAFFGQGTRLTVV.

This clone was seen only once. The chain recombines TRBV7-6 with TRBJ2-1; D is unclear. Germline V gene sequence: CDR1 SGHVS, CDR2 FNYEAQ. This CDR3 comprises 11 residues. The germline V and J ends were trimmed by 5 bases and 8 bases, with 7 bases remaining between them. CDR3 loop: CASSPLDEQFF. CDR3 nucleotide sequence: TGTGCCAGCAGCCCCCTCGATGAGCAGTTCTTC.

The chain employs TRBV5-1 and TRBJ1-1; 8 nucleotides agree with TRBD1. Germline V gene sequence: CDR1 SGHRS, CDR2 YFSETQ. The CDR3 is 16 residues long. The junction had 8 bases not matched to a gene; V was cut back by 4 bases and J by 0 bases. In DNA form, the CDR3 reads TGCGCCAGCAGCGCGCGACAGGGGCCGGTGAACACTGAAGCTTTCTTT. As protein: CASSARQGPVNTEAFF.

The J gene is TRBJ2-7, the V gene TRBV18; 8 positions agree with TRBD1. The CDR3 has 14 residues. Germline lookup yields CDR1 KGHSH and CDR2 LQKENI. V was pared by 5 bases and J by 2 bases, with 5 bases of the junction left unmatched. CDR3 residues: CASSFPGQAYEQYF. The CDR3 nucleotides read TGTGCCAGCTCATTTCCGGGACAGGCCTACGAGCAGTACTTC.

This clone was detected once. The rearrangement uses TRBV12-3 or TRBV12-4 and TRBJ1-4, with D unresolved. V was trimmed by 1 base and J by 7 bases, leaving 4 bases between them. CDR3 length equals 12 residues. The CDR3 protein is CASSLGLEKLFF. CDR3 sequence (DNA): TGTGCCAGCAGTTTAGGTCTTGAAAAACTGTTTTTT.

The chain couples TRBV6-5 to TRBJ1-2, with TRBD1 matching over 12 bases. Germline values: CDR1 MNHEY, CDR2 SVGAGI. The junction had 4 bases not matched to a gene; V was cut back by 7 bases and J by 7 bases. This CDR3 comprises 13 residues. CDR3 amino acids: CASKGQGALGYTF. As DNA, the CDR3 is TGTGCCAGCAAGGGACAGGGGGCGCTTGGCTACACCTTC.

As concerns this clone: Other DNA sequences from this sample encode an identical CDR3 as well. The chain recombines TRBV12-3 or TRBV12-4 with TRBJ2-7, with D possibly matching TRBD2 (5 bases). The CDR3 sequence is 13 residues long. Deletions cut 3 bases from V and 3 bases from J, with 9 bases between. This chain's CDR3 is CASSLGVGYEQYF. The CDR3 nucleotides are TGTGCCAGCAGTTTGGGAGTAGGCTACGAGCAGTACTTC.

The CDR3 DNA reads as TGTGCCAGCAGCCAATTCGCTTGGGACAGGAGCACAGATACGCAGTATTTT. Protein product: CASSQFAWDRSTDTQYF. The genes are TRBV3-1 (or the pseudogene TRBV3-2) and TRBJ2-3, with 8 nucleotides matching TRBD1. Germline V CDR1 and CDR2: LGHDT, YNNKEL (reference sequence). With V trimmed by 2 bases and J by 0 bases, 7 bases remained unmatched. The CDR3 is made up of 17 amino acids.

J is TRBJ2-1 and V is TRBV5-4, with 13 bases fitting TRBD2. V shed 4 bases, J shed 9 bases, and the junction held 10 bases outside the gene matches. The CDR3 runs 16 residues. Germline assignment: CDR1 SGHNT and CDR2 YYREEE (reference sequence). The DNA of the CDR3 is TGTGCCAGCAGCCCTGGACTAGCGGGAGTAGGCAGTGAGCAGTTCTTC. This translates into CASSPGLAGVGSEQFF.

This rearrangement joins TRBV5-4 to TRBJ2-2; D is unclear. The CDR3 is 13 residues long. CDR1 is SGHNT, CDR2 YYREEE, per germline (reference sequence). Trimming took 3 bases from V and 7 from J, leaving 10 bases between them. CDR3 nucleotide sequence: TGTGCCAGCAGCTCCACTTGGAGCGGGGAGCTGTTTTTT. It codes for CASSSTWSGELFF.

The chain carries TRBV5-5 and TRBJ1-6, with D tentatively TRBD1 (6 bases). CDR3 length equals 16 residues. Germline values: CDR1 SGHKS, CDR2 YYEKEE (reference sequence). Trimming shortened V by 2 bases and J by 6 bases, and 15 bases separated the two germline ends. The CDR3 bases are TGTGCCAGCAGCTTCGTTGGGGGCTTGACTAATTCACCCCTCCACTTT. It is translated as CASSFVGGLTNSPLHF.

This chain connects TRBV6-2 or TRBV6-3 to TRBJ2-7; D may be TRBD2 (6 bases). The CDR3 is 18 residues long. Deletions cut 0 bases from V and 3 bases from J, with 21 bases between. Germline V lookup: CDR1 MNHEY, CDR2 SVGEGT. The CDR3: CASSYSIVAEGPYYEQYF. CDR3 bases: TGTGCCAGCAGTTACTCGATAGTAGCGGAGGGGCCTTACTACGAGCAGTACTTC.

The chain employs TRBV28 and TRBJ2-5, with D possibly being TRBD1 or TRBD2 (6 bases each). Germline V lookup: CDR1 MDHEN, CDR2 SYDVKM. CDR3 length: 14 residues. Trimming cost V 5 bases and J 5 bases, with 15 bases left between them. The CDR3 sequence: CASSPTGGLETQYF. The CDR3 nucleotides are TGTGCCAGCAGTCCCACCGGGGGCTTGGAGACCCAGTACTTC.

CDR3 amino acids: CASSPGTSGRSPSYNEQFF. CDR3 coding DNA: TGTGCCAGCAGCCCTGGGACTAGCGGGAGATCCCCGTCCTACAATGAGCAGTTCTTC. This chain uses TRBV11-2 with TRBJ2-1; TRBD2 agrees at 14 bases. The CDR3 sequence is 19 residues long. Trimming removed 5 bases from V and 1 base from J; junction bases left unmatched: 10. Germline CDR1 is SGHAT and CDR2 is FQNNGV.

The V gene is TRBV2, the J gene TRBJ1-2; D ambiguous. Trimming took 5 bases from V and 8 from J, leaving 15 bases between them. The germline V gene has CDR1 SNHLY and CDR2 FYNNEI. The CDR3 sequence is 13 residues long. The CDR3 spells CASSWAASGGYTF. Written as DNA, the CDR3 is TGTGCCAGCAGTTGGGCGGCCTCAGGAGGCTACACCTTC. Supplemented by reference TRBV2 and TRBJ1-2, the full variable domain reads EPEVTQTPSHQVTQMGQEVILRCVPISNHLYFYWYRQILGQKVEFLVSFYNNEISEKSEIFDDQFSVERPDGSNFTLKIRSTKLEDSAMYFCASSWAASGGYTFGSGTRLTVV.

The J gene is TRBJ2-5, the V gene TRBV2; 11 bases fit TRBD2. The V gene end was trimmed by 3 bases and the J gene end by 4 bases; junction bases not matched to a gene: 4. The CDR3 loop spans 15 amino acids. The germline V gene encodes CDR1 SNHLY and CDR2 FYNNEI. The CDR3 sequence: CASSDGTSGVETQYF. CDR3 coding DNA: TGTGCCAGCAGTGACGGGACTAGCGGAGTAGAGACCCAGTACTTC.

This clone showed up just once. The chain is built from TRBV7-6 and TRBJ2-1, with 13 positions matching TRBD2. The V gene's germline CDR1 is SGHVS and CDR2 FNYEAQ. The CDR3 runs 15 residues. V was clipped by 5 bases and J by 8 bases; unmatched bases: 6. The CDR3 nucleotides read TGTGCCAGCAGCCATACTAGCGGGGGGGCCTATGAGCAGTTCTTC. Protein: CASSHTSGGAYEQFF.

The chain has TRBV7-2 and TRBJ1-5; D remains ambiguous. CDR3 length: 15 residues. The germline V gene has CDR1 SGHTA and CDR2 FQGNSA. The V gene lost 1 base and the J gene lost 4 bases, with 11 bases spanning the gap. CDR3 nucleotide sequence: TGTGCCAGCAGCTTAGTCAATAGCCTTAATCAGCCCCAGCATTTT. Translated: CASSLVNSLNQPQHF.

V is TRBV5-1 and J is TRBJ1-2, with a possible D match to TRBD1 (5 bases). This CDR3 region has 13 residues. The V end lost 0 bases, the J end lost 8 bases, and 11 bases lay between the germline ends. CDR1 is SGHRS, CDR2 YFSETQ, per germline. CDR3 coding DNA: TGCGCCAGCAGCTTGGCCCCAGGGCCCGGCTACACCTTC. This codes for CASSLAPGPGYTF.

The chain joins TRBV28 to TRBJ1-2; 9 bases agree with TRBD1. Germline-derived CDR1 and CDR2 are MDHEN and SYDVKM. V was clipped by 6 bases and J by 2 bases; unmatched bases: 10. The CDR3 sequence is 16 residues long. The DNA of the CDR3 is TGTGCCAGCAGCCCCGGTGGGACAGGGCTGAACTATGGCTACACCTTC. This codes for CASSPGGTGLNYGYTF.